Each of the 6 T cell receptor beta chains below was sequenced from the same sample in a study of T cell repertoires in cytomegalovirus infection. TCRdb used MiXCR to reprocess the reads, holding one entry per CDR3 protein. The sample includes about 270,000 distinct CDR3 sequences, about 20% of them seen just once. Their cognate antigens are unknown. The input for sequencing was cultured PBMCs, taken from culture after CMV antigen stimulation. These receptors were obtained from a human donor in good health (CMV status not recorded). Some clones in this sample may be carry-over from other donors' samples.

The chain joins TRBV27 to TRBJ2-6, with 15 bases matching TRBD2. The CDR3 is 18 residues long. Unmatched junction bases numbered 4, after V lost 4 bases and J lost 3 bases. Germline V gene data show CDR1 as MNHEY and CDR2 as SMNVEV (reference sequence). The CDR3 sequence is CASSSGLAGGRGANVLTF. CDR3 bases: TGTGCCAGCAGTTCGGGACTAGCGGGAGGCCGTGGGGCCAACGTCCTGACTTTC.

The CDR3, as DNA: TGTGCCAGCAGCTTCACGGACTACTCCTACGAGCAGTACTTC. It encodes CASSFTDYSYEQYF. The chain combines TRBV5-6 with TRBJ2-7, with D perhaps TRBD2 (6 bases). V was shortened by 2 bases and J by 0 bases, with 9 bases between the two germline ends. The CDR3 has 14 residues. Germline CDR1 reads SGHDT; CDR2 reads YYEEEE.

This clonotype was seen ten or more times. V is TRBV12-3 or TRBV12-4 and J is TRBJ2-5, with D perhaps matching TRBD2 (5 bases). This CDR3 has 15 amino acids. The ends were cut back, 3 bases at V and 0 bases at J, with 11 bases in the middle. CDR3 loop: CASSFGVGYQETQYF. In nucleotides, the CDR3 is TGTGCCAGCAGTTTCGGGGTAGGATACCAAGAGACCCAGTACTTC.

This clonotype was seen a few times. V usage is TRBV7-3 and J usage is TRBJ2-7; TRBD1 might be the D (5 bases). Trimming cost V 2 bases and J 2 bases, with 10 bases left between them. The CDR3 sequence is 14 residues long. Germline V gene sequence: CDR1 SGHTA, CDR2 FQGTGA. CDR3 sequence: CASSLDSGTYEQYF. In nucleotides, the CDR3 is TGTGCCAGCAGCTTAGATTCAGGGACCTACGAGCAGTACTTC.

This rearrangement joins TRBV20-1 to TRBJ2-1; 11 bases map to TRBD2. This CDR3 has 15 amino acids. Germline V gene data show CDR1 as DFQATT and CDR2 as SNEGSKA (reference sequence). V lost 1 base and J lost 4; bases outside the gene matches: 3. The CDR3, as DNA: TGCAGTGCTAGAGGACTAGCGGGAATTTACAATGAGCAGTTCTTC. It encodes CSARGLAGIYNEQFF.

This clonotype was observed a handful of times. The rearrangement links TRBV12-3 or TRBV12-4 to TRBJ2-3; no reliable D call. Trimming shortened V by 5 bases and J by 4 bases, and 13 bases separated the two germline ends. This CDR3 spans 14 amino acids. CDR3 sequence (DNA): TGTGCCAGCAGTCTTTGGCAGGCCCCAGATACGCAGTATTTT. Protein sequence: CASSLWQAPDTQYF.